The subject of this entry is one T cell receptor beta chain. Its antigen has not been determined. No qualities accompany the bases; no much larger clone lies one base away. From each donor, a single peripheral blood sample of 95 to 150 mL on average was drawn into heparinised tubes. Using a panel that included CD45RO, CCR7, CD25, CD127, CD95 and CD27, naive, central memory, regulatory and stem cell-like memory CD4+ T cells were sorted on a BD FACSAria II. Purity was above 98% for every sorted population. Right away, PBMCs were isolated by Lymphoprep density gradient centrifugation and were stained directly, with no culture step. So that batch effects would be minimized, each experiment stained and sorted samples in pairs, pairing one healthy donor with one patient. This record comes from a study of beta chain features in type 1 diabetes listed by TCRdb under 2018. For the wider study: Patients and healthy donors did not differ in mean age, gender distribution, total cell number or subset yield. Regulatory and stem cell-like memory subsets were obtained from only 8 patients and roughly eight healthy donors, while naive and central memory subsets were obtained from all 30 or so donors. A total of roughly 100,000,000 sorted cells were examined across all samples, and the number of cells per subset was strongly correlated with RNA yield. The study compared TCRB repertoires of sorted circulating CD4+ T cell subsets between recently diagnosed type 1 diabetes patients and matched healthy donors.

The entire isolated RNA was reverse transcribed using the High Capacity cDNA Reverse Transcription Kit, and thus expressed TCRB transcripts were sequenced. Naive, central memory and regulatory T cell samples underwent deep immunoSEQ sequencing, averaging roughly 3.4 million total reads per sample. Sorted cells were lysed in RLT buffer and RNA was extracted with DNase-treated RNeasy Micro or Mini kits, depending on cell number. Each cell subset was processed on its own to prevent cross-contamination, while patient and healthy donor samples were processed together. The immunoSEQ multiplex PCR was used to amplify TCRB sequences from cDNA, generating 87-bp fragments that spanned the CDR3 region. The amplicons were sequenced using the Illumina HiSeq platform. In the source study's methods: PCR bias was corrected computationally using synthetic template baselines, and reads within Hamming distance 2 were collapsed, with unmergeable singletons discarded. Reads were aligned against IMGT to assign V, D and J genes, CDR3 length and insertions or deletions at six rearrangement sites. Clonotype counts were normalized to sorted cell number within each subset before computing true diversity and Gini coefficients with the tcR R package. Repertoire sharing was quantified using the overlap coefficient calculated on TCRB nucleotide sequences. As a proxy for the pre-selection repertoire, out-of-frame TCRB sequences from naive cells were analyzed. Sourced from immuneACCESS, this table was stored by TCRdb with only in-frame sequences that have V and J called. A share of the clones is absent; for the studies checked, an unresolved V gene accounts for under half, and the remainder has no known explanation. D and trimming come from the DNA, and the V and J calls and clone size come from that table. The sample table holds about 260,000 clones, of which around 21% were seen once. The leading ten clones occupy 0.025% to 0.035% of the sample.

Points the paper makes about the study in general: PCR might favor shorter templates, but patient and control samples were amplified and corrected together, so any skew would affect both groups equally. In all four CD4+ subsets, TCRB CDR3 length was moderately but significantly shorter in type 1 diabetes patients. Because cDNA was sequenced instead of genomic DNA, activated cells with high expression could be over-represented, although the groups did not differ in activation or CD3 levels. Naive, central memory and regulatory TCRB repertoires appeared to be more alike among patients than among healthy donors. At VDJ recombination sites, type 1 diabetes patients had fewer insertions and more deleted nucleotides, which implies abnormalities in thymic rearrangement. Only small numbers of individuals were included in the HLA sub-analyses, which left unresolved whether HLA type had any influence on TCRB rearrangement.

The CDR3 runs 15 amino acids, cysteine and phenylalanine included. The kept DNA is CDR3 alone, 45 bases in frame from the first base. V is trimmed back by 1 base and J by 4 bases, and the junction contains 3 bases that no gene match accounts for. For CDR1 and CDR2, the germline V gene lists MDHEN and SYDVKM. The sequence derives from a woman aged 40 to 50 with type 1 diabetes. Here the chain combines TRBV28 and TRBJ2-2; 7 bases in the junction line up with TRBD2. What was sequenced was naive CD4+ T cells from blood. The cell subset or site label, read with the paper, signifies: true naive CD4+ T cells. The CDR3 protein sequence reads: CASSLFGGTTGELFF. The sequenced DNA is TGTGCCAGCAGTTTATTCGGGGGGACCACCGGGGAGCTGTTTTTT.